One sample yielded the 18 T cell receptor beta chains listed below, sequenced in a study of CD8+CD57+ T cells in acquired aplastic anemia. The patients chosen for sequencing had shown expansion of CD8+CD57+ cells (detected by flow cytometry). Profiles of TCR beta VDJ and CDR3 were generated from a genomic DNA template. TCRdb fed the reads into MiXCR, producing one record per CDR3 protein. The sample records some 120,000 distinct CDR3 sequences, 40% being singletons. Material: sorted CD4+, CD8+, or CD8+CD57+ T cells (not recorded which) from PBMCs. The source of these receptors is a human donor with aplastic anemia.

The chain carries TRBV15 and TRBJ2-7; no clear D. The V end lost 0 bases, the J end lost 5 bases, and 5 bases lay between the germline ends. The germline gives CDR1 LNHNV, CDR2 YYDKDF (reference sequence). The CDR3 has 12 amino acids. CDR3 DNA sequence: TGTGCCACCAGCAGAGATCAGGACGAGCAGTACTTC. It yields the protein CATSRDQDEQYF.

This clonotype appeared a single time. A much larger clone sits a single nucleotide away, making a read error possible. This chain uses TRBV2 with TRBJ2-3, with 7 bases identical to TRBD2. CDR3 length equals 17 residues. From germline, CDR1 is SNHLY and CDR2 FYNNEI. This chain's CDR3 is CVSSEREGGSKVETQYF. CDR3 nucleotide sequence: TGTGTCAGCAGTGAAAGGGAGGGTGGGAGTAAGGTAGAGACGCAGTATTTT.

This chain connects TRBV6-2 or TRBV6-3 to TRBJ2-5; D perhaps matches TRBD2 (6 bases). Germline loops: CDR1 MNHEY, CDR2 SVGEGT. Trimming left V 7 bases short and J 5 bases short, with 20 bases between. This CDR3 contains 15 residues. This CDR3 reads CASTLGGASQETQYF. For the CDR3, the DNA is TGTGCCAGCACCTTGGGCGGGGCTTCCCAGGAGACCCAGTACTTC.

This chain connects TRBV5-1 to TRBJ2-7; TRBD1 matches at 9 bases. CDR1 is SGHRS and CDR2 is YFSETQ in the germline V gene. CDR3 length: 14 amino acids. Losses at the gene ends were 3 bases for V and 2 bases for J; bases not matched to a gene: 3. In DNA form, the CDR3 reads TGCGCCAGCAGCTCAGGACAGGGGCCCTACGAGCAGTACTTC. It translates to CASSSGQGPYEQYF.

The sample holds a few counts of this clonotype. The genes are TRBV3-1 and TRBJ2-3; D tentatively reads TRBD1 or TRBD2 (6 bases each). Deletions cut 4 bases from V and 2 bases from J, with 16 bases between. CDR1 LGHDT and CDR2 YNNKEL come from the germline V gene (reference sequence). CDR3 length: 16 amino acids. CDR3 DNA: TGTGCCAGCAGCCTAGGGGGGTCAGGGCTCACAGATACGCAGTATTTT. Translating it yields CASSLGGSGLTDTQYF.

This clonotype was observed at least ten times. This chain uses TRBV5-8 with TRBJ2-7; TRBD1 agrees at 8 bases. The CDR3 length is 13 residues. Trimming cost V 9 bases and J 0 bases; bases outside gene matches: 5. Germline V gene lookup returns CDR1 SGHTS and CDR2 YDEGEE. CDR3 nucleotides: TGTGCCACTTCGGACAGGGCCTCCTACGAGCAGTACTTC. Translated, it gives CATSDRASYEQYF.

This clonotype was counted ten times or more. This sequence joins TRBV14 and TRBJ2-7; D is perhaps TRBD1 (6 bases). This CDR3 has 14 amino acids. Germline V gene lookup returns CDR1 SGHDN and CDR2 FVKESK. V was shortened by 1 base and J by 6 bases, with 13 bases between the two germline ends. The CDR3 region has the DNA TGTGCCAGCAGCCAAGCCAGGGGCGTTATCGAGCAGTACTTC. It is translated as CASSQARGVIEQYF.

This clonotype showed up many times. The rearrangement joins TRBV12-3 or TRBV12-4 to TRBJ2-3; D remains unclear. V gave up 3 bases and J gave up 0 bases, with 10 bases separating them. This CDR3 is built from 15 residues. In DNA, the CDR3 is TGTGCCAGCAGTTTTAATGGCGAGAGCACAGATACGCAGTATTTT. Amino acids: CASSFNGESTDTQYF.

This clonotype appeared many times. V gene TRBV7-2 combines with J gene TRBJ1-2, with 11 bases identical to TRBD1. CDR3 length: 13 residues. CDR1 is SGHTA, CDR2 FQGNSA, per germline. Trimming removed 8 bases from V and 8 bases from J; junction bases left unmatched: 7. The CDR3 loop is CASRPGQGGGYTF. As DNA, the CDR3 is TGTGCCAGCCGGCCGGGACAGGGGGGAGGCTACACCTTC.

The chain carries TRBV3-1 and TRBJ2-7; 16 bases align to TRBD2. Trimming removed 1 base from V and 8 bases from J; junction bases left unmatched: 5. Germline assignment: CDR1 LGHDT and CDR2 YNNKEL (reference sequence). This CDR3 contains 16 residues. The CDR3 here is CASSQVGTSGGAKQYF. The CDR3 coding sequence is TGTGCCAGCAGCCAAGTAGGGACTAGCGGGGGGGCGAAGCAGTACTTC.

This clonotype came up many times. The chain recombines TRBV5-6 with TRBJ2-7, with 7 nucleotides matching TRBD1. The J segment lost 2 bases and the V segment lost 0 bases, leaving 2 bases of the junction unmatched. This CDR3 contains 14 residues. In germline, CDR1 is SGHDT, CDR2 YYEEEE. CDR3 in DNA: TGTGCCAGCAGCTTGGTTGGGACAGCCTACGAGCAGTACTTC. Protein: CASSLVGTAYEQYF.

The table lists this clonotype with many counts. This sequence joins TRBV11-2 and TRBJ1-6; 8 positions match TRBD1. With 5 bases clipped from V and 6 bases from J, the junction kept 9 bases outside the gene matches. The CDR3 is made up of 16 amino acids. CDR1 SGHAT and CDR2 FQNNGV come from the germline V gene. The CDR3 loop reads CASSTRRGQGNSPLHF. DNA of the CDR3: TGTGCCAGCAGCACTAGACGAGGACAGGGTAATTCACCCCTCCACTTT.

This clonotype came up a few times. A clone one base away is much larger, so this may be a read error. This chain uses TRBV9 with TRBJ2-5; a weak D match, TRBD2 (8 bases). Germline-derived CDR1 and CDR2 are SGDLS and YYNGEE. CDR3 size: 15 residues. CDR3 residues: CASSVQGTAGETQHF. For the CDR3, the DNA is TGTGCCAGCAGCGTCCAGGGGACAGCGGGAGAGACCCAGCACTTC.

This clonotype was counted at least ten times. The rearrangement links TRBV4-2 to TRBJ1-1; the D gene is possibly TRBD1 (5 bases). CDR3 length equals 14 residues. V lost 10 bases, J lost 3 bases, and 18 bases lay in between. From germline, CDR1 is LGHNA and CDR2 YNFKEQ. The CDR3 DNA reads TGTGCCACAAAGCGGATGTGGGGGTACACTGAAGCTTTCTTT. Amino acid sequence: CATKRMWGYTEAFF.

There are many counts of this clonotype. J is TRBJ1-1 and V is TRBV5-1, with TRBD1 matching over 10 bases. The CDR3 is 15 amino acids. V lost 0 bases and J lost 4; bases outside the gene matches: 3. CDR1 SGHRS and CDR2 YFSETQ come from the germline V gene. The CDR3 protein is CASSLETGGGTEAFF. The DNA for the CDR3 is TGCGCCAGCAGCTTGGAGACAGGGGGCGGCACTGAAGCTTTCTTT.

The chain combines TRBV19 with TRBJ2-7; D perhaps matches TRBD1 (8 bases). In germline, CDR1 is LNHDA, CDR2 SQIVND (reference sequence). Deletions cut 3 bases from V and 2 bases from J, with 17 bases between. The CDR3 runs to 16 residues. CDR3 DNA: TGTGCCAGTAGTATGGGGAGCGGGACAGGCCCCTACGAGCAGTACTTC. It codes for CASSMGSGTGPYEQYF.

This clonotype was seen ten or more times. This chain uses TRBV6-4 with TRBJ1-2; D unclear. Germline V gene lookup returns CDR1 MRHNA and CDR2 SNTAGT. The CDR3 sequence is 12 residues long. V was pared by 0 bases and J by 14 bases, with 13 bases between. CDR3 in amino acids: CASSDSTGIFTF. CDR3 sequence (DNA): TGTGCCAGCAGTGACTCGACGGGGATCTTTACCTTC.

As for this clonotype: Since a much larger clone is just one base distant, this may be a read error. The CDR3 end shows no conserved phenylalanine or tryptophan, and so a read error is likely. CDR3 protein: CASRGTGANSPLHS. In nucleotides, the CDR3 is TGTGCCAGCAGGGGGACAGGGGCAAATTCACCCCTCCACTCT. The chain carries TRBV6-1 and TRBJ1-6, with 10 bases matching TRBD1. This CDR3 comprises 14 residues. Germline values: CDR1 MNHNS, CDR2 SASEGT. The J segment lost 7 bases and the V segment lost 6 bases, leaving 3 bases of the junction unmatched.